The 21 T cell receptor beta chains presented below share a single source sample, sequenced in a study of cytotoxic CD8 clonotypes in ibrutinib-treated CLL listed by TCRdb under 2021. The label giving this sample's time point can be read as: progressive disease on ibrutinib. The library was made by the immunoSEQ multiplex PCR assay. In TCRdb, the immuneACCESS table is reduced to in-frame sequences with V and J assigned. These tables do not hold every clone; where another copy was compared, an unresolved V gene accounts for under half, and the others remain unexplained. Within this sample are 53,000 or so clones, with 50% to 65% of them counted one time only. The top ten clones comprise roughly a quarter of the sample. The sample was PBMCs, taken at disease progression, from a patient treated with ibrutinib. Receptors originate from a human donor with chronic lymphocytic leukemia.

This chain uses TRBV9 with TRBJ2-3; D may be TRBD2 (5 bases). The V and J ends lost 0 bases and 6 bases respectively, with 14 bases between them. Looked up from germline, CDR1 is SGDLS and CDR2 is YYNGEE. This CDR3 comprises 15 residues. The CDR3 loop reads CASSVAGVAQDTQYF. The CDR3 DNA is TGTGCCAGCAGCGTAGCTGGGGTAGCGCAGGATACGCAGTATTTT.

This chain connects TRBV18 to TRBJ2-7, with unresolved D. Per the germline V gene, CDR1 is KGHSH and CDR2 is LQKENI. CDR3 length: 14 amino acids. Trimming stripped 5 bases from V and 6 bases from J, with 17 bases between. The CDR3 region is CASSSPWELGEQYF. The CDR3 DNA sequence: TGTGCCAGCTCATCTCCATGGGAATTGGGCGAGCAGTACTTC.

V and J are TRBV9 and TRBJ1-1; 8 bases fit TRBD1. V shed 3 bases and J 0 bases; nucleotides not matched to a gene: 16. The CDR3 length is 19 residues. The germline gives CDR1 SGDLS, CDR2 YYNGEE. The CDR3 DNA is TGTGCCAGCAGCGCCATTGGGGGACAGGCACGGATCATGAACACTGAAGCTTTCTTT. It encodes CASSAIGGQARIMNTEAFF.

This clone showed up just a few times. This chain uses TRBV11-2 with TRBJ2-3; a possible D gene is TRBD1 (5 bases). V lost 5 bases and J lost 8, with 11 bases in between. Germline V gene sequence: CDR1 SGHAT, CDR2 FQNNGV. This CDR3 has 12 amino acids. For the CDR3, the DNA is TGTGCCAGCAGCGGAGTGGGGCCTACGCAGTATTTT. This encodes CASSGVGPTQYF.

The chain combines TRBV7-3 with TRBJ1-1, with D unclear. The CDR3 covers 12 residues. V gave up 5 bases and J gave up 6 bases, with 10 bases separating them. Germline CDR1 reads SGHTA; CDR2 reads FQGTGA. The CDR3 spells CASSPGGSEAFF. The CDR3 nucleotides read TGTGCCAGCAGCCCCGGCGGGTCTGAAGCTTTCTTT.

CDR3 nucleotide sequence: TGCAGCGTGGTCCAAGGGGACTCGAGGGATACGCAGTATTTT. The encoded protein is CSVVQGDSRDTQYF. The chain recombines TRBV29-1 with TRBJ2-3, with a tentative D call TRBD2 (6 bases). Germline CDR1 SQVTM, CDR2 ANQGSEA. This CDR3 is 14 amino acids long. Trimming shortened V by 6 bases and J by 6 bases, and 19 bases separated the two germline ends.

The DNA of the CDR3 is TGTGCCAGCGGTTTAGCAGCTTTCTTT. This codes for CASGLAAFF. This rearrangement joins TRBV6-1 to TRBJ1-1; D not resolved. The V and J ends lost 8 bases and 10 bases respectively, with 8 bases between them. This CDR3 is 9 amino acids long. Germline lookup yields CDR1 MNHNS and CDR2 SASEGT.

This chain links TRBV14 with TRBJ2-1; D unresolved. The CDR3 is 11 residues long. CDR1 is SGHDN, CDR2 FVKESK, per germline. Deletions cut 10 bases from V and 8 bases from J, with 12 bases between. This CDR3 is CATGSADEQFF. Written as DNA, the CDR3 is TGTGCCACCGGATCTGCAGATGAGCAGTTCTTC.

This chain uses TRBV4-3 with TRBJ1-3; possibly TRBD1 for D (5 bases). Germline CDR1 is LGHNA and CDR2 is YSLEER. Trimming pared 0 bases from V and 4 bases from J, leaving 13 bases between. This CDR3 comprises 16 residues. This chain's CDR3 is CASSQEPRQSGNTIYF. The CDR3 DNA is TGCGCCAGCAGCCAAGAACCTAGACAGTCAGGAAACACCATATATTTT.

The chain carries TRBV9 and TRBJ1-3; TRBD1 matches at 7 bases. The germline V gene encodes CDR1 SGDLS and CDR2 YYNGEE. The CDR3 has 16 residues. The V and J ends lost 4 bases and 1 base, in that order; junction bases with no gene match: 8. The CDR3 coding sequence is TGTGCCAGCAGCAGCCCAGGGGGTAAATCTGGAAACACCATATATTTT. Encoded protein: CASSSPGGKSGNTIYF.

In its sample, this clone was seen a few times. The chain is built from TRBV20-1 and TRBJ2-7; no clear D. Germline V gene data show CDR1 as DFQATT and CDR2 as SNEGSKA (reference sequence). This CDR3 region has 11 residues. The ends were cut back, 6 bases at V and 2 bases at J, with 8 bases in the middle. The CDR3 loop reads CSAQETYEQYF. CDR3 nucleotide sequence: TGCAGTGCCCAGGAGACCTACGAGCAGTACTTC.

In its sample, this clone was seen a few times. The chain has TRBV5-1 and TRBJ1-4; TRBD1 agrees at 9 bases. The CDR3 sequence is 15 residues long. Germline lookup yields CDR1 SGHRS and CDR2 YFSETQ. Unmatched junction bases numbered 10, after V lost 3 bases and J lost 10 bases. In DNA form, the CDR3 reads TGCGCCAGCAGCTGGGGACAGGGTGCGGACGGAAAACTGTTTTTT. Protein product: CASSWGQGADGKLFF. The entire variable domain, with the rest obtained from reference TRBV5-1 and TRBJ1-4, is as follows: KAGVTQTPRYLIKTRGQQVTLSCSPISGHRSVSWYQQTPGQGLQFLFEYFSETQRNKGNFPGRFSGRQFSNSRSEMNVSTLELGDSALYLCASSWGQGADGKLFFGSGTQLSVL.

This chain joins TRBV13 and TRBJ2-7; D perhaps matches TRBD1 (6 bases). V gave up 5 bases and J gave up 4 bases, with 15 bases separating them. Germline V gives CDR1 PRHDT, CDR2 FYEKMQ (reference sequence). This CDR3 spans 14 amino acids. The CDR3 is CASSRRDIVYEQYF. DNA for the CDR3: TGTGCCAGCAGCCGCCGGGACATCGTGTACGAGCAGTACTTC.

This chain uses TRBV7-3 with TRBJ2-1; 10 bases line up with TRBD2. There are 15 residues in the CDR3. J was trimmed by 6 bases and V by 5 bases; bases with no gene match: 7. Germline CDR1 is SGHTA and CDR2 is FQGTGA. CDR3 DNA sequence: TGTGCCAGCAGCCAAATAGCGGGAGGACGCAATGAGCAGTTCTTC. It codes for CASSQIAGGRNEQFF.

The DNA for the CDR3 is TGTGCCATCGGTGGGCGCGGGGAGACCCAGTACTTC. Its translation: CAIGGRGETQYF. The gene calls are TRBV10-3 and TRBJ2-5, with a possible D match to TRBD2 (5 bases). CDR1 ENHRY and CDR2 SYGVKD come from the germline V gene. Trimming cost V 8 bases and J 5 bases, with 12 bases left between them. There are 12 residues in the CDR3.

V gene TRBV7-2 combines with J gene TRBJ2-1; 14 bases fit TRBD2. The CDR3 has 18 residues. V trimming: 4 bases; J trimming: 4 bases; junction bases outside the gene matches: 9. The V gene's germline CDR1 is SGHTA and CDR2 FQGNSA. CDR3 sequence (DNA): TGTGCCAGCAGCTCACGAGGACTAGCGGGGGGCAGTTACAATGAGCAGTTCTTC. This codes for CASSSRGLAGGSYNEQFF. The full variable domain, with the rest looked up from reference TRBV7-2 and TRBJ2-1, is GAGVSQSPSNKVTEKGKDVELRCDPISGHTALYWYRQSLGQGLEFLIYFQGNSAPDKSGLPSDRFSAERTGGSVSTLTIQRTQQEDSAVYLCASSSRGLAGGSYNEQFFGPGTRLTVL.

The chain employs TRBV7-2 and TRBJ2-1; TRBD1 matches at 8 bases. The germline CDR1 and CDR2 sequences are SGHTA and FQGNSA. J was trimmed by 7 bases and V by 4 bases; bases with no gene match: 3. The CDR3 is 13 amino acids. CDR3 region: CASSSTGENEQFF. The CDR3 coding sequence is TGTGCCAGCAGCTCGACAGGGGAGAATGAGCAGTTCTTC.

The chain carries TRBV27 and TRBJ2-3; the match to TRBD2 covers 7 bases. Germline CDR1 reads MNHEY; CDR2 reads SMNVEV (reference sequence). The CDR3 is 15 residues long. J was trimmed by 6 bases and V by 4 bases; bases with no gene match: 10. The CDR3: CASSSWGGPSDTQYF. For the CDR3, the DNA is TGTGCCAGCAGTTCGTGGGGAGGGCCATCGGATACGCAGTATTTT.

The chain uses TRBV30 and TRBJ1-6; TRBD1 matches at 7 bases. Germline CDR1 GTSNPN, CDR2 SVGIG (reference sequence). The ends lost 0 bases at V and 13 bases at J; junction bases unmatched: 9. The CDR3 totals 14 residues. CDR3 amino acids: CAWSVQTGRVPLHF. DNA of the CDR3: TGTGCCTGGAGTGTACAGACAGGGAGGGTCCCCCTCCACTTT.

The chain recombines TRBV5-1 with TRBJ2-5; 7 bases are shared with TRBD1. The CDR3 length is 16 residues. In germline, CDR1 is SGHRS, CDR2 YFSETQ. V dropped 3 bases and J dropped 5; count of bases not matched to a gene: 13. CDR3 sequence reads: CASSSDPTGTGETQYF. In nucleotides, the CDR3 is TGCGCCAGCAGCTCGGACCCGACAGGGACGGGGGAGACCCAGTACTTC.

This clone was seen more than once but under ten times. The chain uses TRBV5-1 and TRBJ2-1; 10 bases line up with TRBD2. Trimming took 4 bases from V and 5 from J; bases not matched to a gene: 6. Germline V gene lookup returns CDR1 SGHRS and CDR2 YFSETQ. The length of the CDR3 is 15 residues. CDR3 bases: TGCGCCAGCAGCCAGGAAGCGGGAGGGGACAATGAGCAGTTCTTC. Its translation is CASSQEAGGDNEQFF.